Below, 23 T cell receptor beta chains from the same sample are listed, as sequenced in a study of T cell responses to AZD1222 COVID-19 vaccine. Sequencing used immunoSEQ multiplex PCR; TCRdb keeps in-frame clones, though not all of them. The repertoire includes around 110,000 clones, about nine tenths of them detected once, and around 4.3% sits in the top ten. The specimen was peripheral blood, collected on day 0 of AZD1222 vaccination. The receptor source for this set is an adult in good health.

This CDR3 is CASSHRVEQFF. CDR3 DNA sequence: TGTGCCAGCAGCCACAGGGTTGAGCAGTTCTTC. V and J are TRBV7-8 and TRBJ2-1; D is possibly TRBD1 (6 bases). This CDR3 has 11 amino acids. Germline V gene data show CDR1 as SGHVS and CDR2 as FQNEAQ. The germline V and J ends were trimmed by 5 bases and 9 bases, with 8 bases remaining between them.

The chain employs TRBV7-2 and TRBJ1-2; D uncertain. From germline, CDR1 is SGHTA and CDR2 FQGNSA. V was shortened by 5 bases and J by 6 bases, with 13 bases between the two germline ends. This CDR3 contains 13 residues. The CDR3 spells CASSSGWGDGYTF. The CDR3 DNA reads TGTGCCAGCAGCAGCGGGTGGGGAGATGGCTACACCTTC.

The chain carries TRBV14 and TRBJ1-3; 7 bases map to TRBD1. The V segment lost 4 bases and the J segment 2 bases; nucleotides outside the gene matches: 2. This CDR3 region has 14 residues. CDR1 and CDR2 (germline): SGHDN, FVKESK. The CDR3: CASSLTGAGNTIYF. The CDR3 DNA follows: TGTGCCAGCAGCCTAACAGGGGCTGGAAACACCATATATTTT. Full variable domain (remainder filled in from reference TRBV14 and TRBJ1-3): EAGVTQFPSHSVIEKGQTVTLRCDPISGHDNLYWYRRVMGKEIKFLLHFVKESKQDESGMPNNRFLAERTGGTYSTLKVQPAELEDSGVYFCASSLTGAGNTIYFGEGSWLTVV.

The chain's CDR3 is CASTGLGETQYF. The CDR3 DNA is TGTGCCAGCACGGGGCTGGGGGAGACCCAGTACTTC. The J gene is TRBJ2-5, the V gene TRBV5-4, with D possibly being TRBD1 or TRBD2 (5 bases each). Germline V gene lookup returns CDR1 SGHNT and CDR2 YYREEE (reference sequence). Trimming removed 6 bases at V and 5 bases at J, with 11 bases between. This CDR3 contains 12 residues.

The CDR3 sequence is CASSPGSGLYEQYF. The DNA of the CDR3 is TGTGCCAGCAGTCCCGGATCGGGACTGTACGAGCAGTACTTC. This chain joins TRBV27 and TRBJ2-7, with D perhaps TRBD2 (6 bases). V was trimmed by 5 bases and J by 4 bases, leaving 15 bases between them. CDR1 and CDR2 (germline): MNHEY, SMNVEV (reference sequence). The CDR3 loop spans 14 amino acids.

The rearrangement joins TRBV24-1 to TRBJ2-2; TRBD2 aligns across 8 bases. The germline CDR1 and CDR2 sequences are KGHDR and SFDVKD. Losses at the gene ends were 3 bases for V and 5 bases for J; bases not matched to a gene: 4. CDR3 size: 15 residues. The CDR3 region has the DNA TGTGCCACCAGTGATCCTGGACTAGCAACCGGGGAGCTGTTTTTT. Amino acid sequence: CATSDPGLATGELFF.

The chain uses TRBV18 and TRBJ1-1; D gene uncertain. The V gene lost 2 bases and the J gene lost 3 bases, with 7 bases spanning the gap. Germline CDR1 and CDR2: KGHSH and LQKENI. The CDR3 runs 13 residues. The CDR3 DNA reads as TGTGCCAGCTCACCATCGGACGACACTGAAGCTTTCTTT. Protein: CASSPSDDTEAFF.

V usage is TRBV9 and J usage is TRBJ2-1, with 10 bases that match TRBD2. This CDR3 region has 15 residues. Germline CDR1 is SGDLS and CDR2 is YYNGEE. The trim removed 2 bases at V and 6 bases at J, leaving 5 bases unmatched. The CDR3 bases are TGTGCCAGCAGCGTCTCGGTAGCGGGGGGCAATGAGCAGTTCTTC. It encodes CASSVSVAGGNEQFF.

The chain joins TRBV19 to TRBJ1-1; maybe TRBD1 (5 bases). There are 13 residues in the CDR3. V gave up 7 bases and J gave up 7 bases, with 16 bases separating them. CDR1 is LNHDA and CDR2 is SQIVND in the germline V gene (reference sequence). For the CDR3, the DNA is TGTGCCAGTACTCGGGGCTATCCCGGTGAAGCTTTCTTT. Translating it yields CASTRGYPGEAFF.

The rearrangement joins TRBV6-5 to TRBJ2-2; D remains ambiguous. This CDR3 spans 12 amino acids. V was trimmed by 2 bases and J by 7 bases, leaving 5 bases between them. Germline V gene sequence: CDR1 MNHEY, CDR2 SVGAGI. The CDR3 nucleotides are TGTGCCAGCAGTTACCGGCACGGGGAGCTGTTTTTT. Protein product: CASSYRHGELFF.

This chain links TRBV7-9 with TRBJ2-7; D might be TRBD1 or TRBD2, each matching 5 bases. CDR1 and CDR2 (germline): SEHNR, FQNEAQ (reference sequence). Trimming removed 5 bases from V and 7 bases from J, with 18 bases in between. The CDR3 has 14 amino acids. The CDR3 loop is CASSHRDPPGEQYF. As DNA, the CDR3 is TGTGCCAGCAGCCACCGGGACCCCCCTGGGGAGCAGTACTTC.

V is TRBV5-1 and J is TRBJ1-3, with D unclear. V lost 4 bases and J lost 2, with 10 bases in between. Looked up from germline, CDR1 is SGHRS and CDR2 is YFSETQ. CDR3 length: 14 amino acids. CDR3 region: CASSPGRAGNTIYF. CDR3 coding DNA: TGCGCCAGCAGCCCCGGCCGAGCTGGAAACACCATATATTTT.

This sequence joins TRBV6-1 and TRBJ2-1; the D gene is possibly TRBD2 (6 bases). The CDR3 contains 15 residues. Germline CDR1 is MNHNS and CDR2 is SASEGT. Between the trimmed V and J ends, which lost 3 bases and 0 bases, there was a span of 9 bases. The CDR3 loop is CASSEEGNSYNEQFF. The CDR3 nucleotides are TGTGCCAGCAGTGAGGAGGGAAACTCCTACAATGAGCAGTTCTTC.

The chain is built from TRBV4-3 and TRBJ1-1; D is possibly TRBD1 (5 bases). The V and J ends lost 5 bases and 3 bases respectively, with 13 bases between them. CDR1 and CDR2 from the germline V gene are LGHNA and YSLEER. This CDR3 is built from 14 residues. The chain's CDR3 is CASSDGTDHTEAFF. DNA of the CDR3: TGCGCCAGCAGCGATGGGACGGATCACACTGAAGCTTTCTTT.

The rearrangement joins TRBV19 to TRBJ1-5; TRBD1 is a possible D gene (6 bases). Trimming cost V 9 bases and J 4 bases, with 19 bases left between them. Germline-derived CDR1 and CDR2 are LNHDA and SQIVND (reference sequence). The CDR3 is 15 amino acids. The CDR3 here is CASNQGGHQNQPQHF. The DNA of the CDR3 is TGTGCCAGCAACCAAGGGGGACACCAAAATCAGCCCCAGCATTTT.

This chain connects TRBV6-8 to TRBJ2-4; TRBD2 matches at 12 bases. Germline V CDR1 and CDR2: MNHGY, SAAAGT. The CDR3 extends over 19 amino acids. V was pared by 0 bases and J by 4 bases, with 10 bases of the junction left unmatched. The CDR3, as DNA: TGTGCCAGCAGTTACTCCCCTGGGAATCTAGCGGGGGGGAAAAACATTCAGTACTTC. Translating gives CASSYSPGNLAGGKNIQYF.

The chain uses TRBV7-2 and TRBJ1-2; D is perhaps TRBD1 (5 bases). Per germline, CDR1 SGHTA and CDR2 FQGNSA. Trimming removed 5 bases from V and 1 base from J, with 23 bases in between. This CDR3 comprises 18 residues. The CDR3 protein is CASSPRVGQGWGNYGYTF. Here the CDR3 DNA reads TGTGCCAGCAGCCCACGCGTGGGGCAGGGATGGGGTAACTATGGCTACACCTTC.

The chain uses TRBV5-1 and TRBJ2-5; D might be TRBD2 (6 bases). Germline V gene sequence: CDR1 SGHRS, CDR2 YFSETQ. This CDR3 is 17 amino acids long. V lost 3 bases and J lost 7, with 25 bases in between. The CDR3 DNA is TGCGCCAGCAGCTCCCTAGGTAGCGGAGACCCCTTGGGGACCCAGTACTTC. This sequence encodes CASSSLGSGDPLGTQYF.

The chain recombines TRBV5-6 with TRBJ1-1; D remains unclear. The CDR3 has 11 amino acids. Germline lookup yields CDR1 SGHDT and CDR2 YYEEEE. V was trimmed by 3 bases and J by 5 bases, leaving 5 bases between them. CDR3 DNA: TGTGCCAGCAGCTCGTGGACTGAAGCTTTCTTT. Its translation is CASSSWTEAFF.

This CDR3 is CASSLAGGGVSPLHF. The CDR3 nucleotides read TGTGCCAGCAGCTTGGCCGGGGGGGGCGTGTCACCCCTCCACTTT. The chain joins TRBV5-6 to TRBJ1-6; a possible D gene is TRBD1 (6 bases). Germline assignment: CDR1 SGHDT and CDR2 YYEEEE. This CDR3 has 15 residues. Between the trimmed V and J ends, which lost 0 bases and 10 bases, there was a span of 14 bases.

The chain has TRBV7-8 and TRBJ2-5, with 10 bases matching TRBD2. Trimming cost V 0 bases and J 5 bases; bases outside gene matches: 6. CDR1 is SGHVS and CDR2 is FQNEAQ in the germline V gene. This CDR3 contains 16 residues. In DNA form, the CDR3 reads TGTGCCAGCAGCTTAGCGTCTAGCGGGGGCTGGGAGACCCAGTACTTC. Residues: CASSLASSGGWETQYF.

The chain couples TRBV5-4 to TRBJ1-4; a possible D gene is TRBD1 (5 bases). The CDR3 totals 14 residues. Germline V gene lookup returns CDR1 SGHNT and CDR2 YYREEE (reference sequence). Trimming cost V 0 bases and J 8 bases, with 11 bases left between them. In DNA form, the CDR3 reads TGTGCCAGCAGCTTGGATCCAGGGAGAGAAAAACTGTTTTTT. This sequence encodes CASSLDPGREKLFF.

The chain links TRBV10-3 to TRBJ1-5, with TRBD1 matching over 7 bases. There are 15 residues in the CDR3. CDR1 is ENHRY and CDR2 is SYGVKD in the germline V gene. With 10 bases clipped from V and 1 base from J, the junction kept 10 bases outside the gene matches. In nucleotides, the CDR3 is TGTGCCACCCCCTATGACAGGGAAAGCAATCAGCCCCAGCATTTT. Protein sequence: CATPYDRESNQPQHF.